These 15 T cell receptor beta chains were all obtained from the same sample, sequenced in a study of technical replicates of blood from several donors. The assay was immunoSEQ multiplex PCR, and TCRdb's table has in-frame clones only and misses some. The sample has approximately 73,000 clones, around 90% seen once. Sequenced material: T cells isolated from PBMCs. Receptors were obtained from a human donor in good health.

The V call is TRBV6-6, the J call TRBJ1-1; D perhaps matches TRBD1 (5 bases). V was shortened by 5 bases and J by 7 bases, with 11 bases between the two germline ends. Germline CDR1 is MNHNY and CDR2 is SVGAGI (reference sequence). The CDR3 consists of 12 residues. The CDR3 nucleotides are TGTGCCAGCAGTCGAAGGGGTATTGAAGCTTTCTTT. It is translated as CASSRRGIEAFF.

The chain joins TRBV6-1 to TRBJ2-2; possible D gene TRBD1, 6 bases. From germline, CDR1 is MNHNS and CDR2 SASEGT. V lost 8 bases, J lost 6 bases, and 13 bases lay in between. CDR3 size: 13 residues. The CDR3 DNA reads TGTGCCAGCGGGCTACAGGGACCCGGGGAGCTGTTTTTT. Amino acid sequence: CASGLQGPGELFF.

The CDR3 DNA is TGTGCCAGTAGTATCGCTAGCGGGAGGGCCGGGGAGCTGTTTTTT. This codes for CASSIASGRAGELFF. The genes are TRBV19 and TRBJ2-2; 12 bases map to TRBD2. V shed 3 bases, J shed 6 bases, and the junction held 2 bases outside the gene matches. This CDR3 region has 15 residues. Germline-derived CDR1 and CDR2 are LNHDA and SQIVND (reference sequence).

This rearrangement joins TRBV27 to TRBJ2-1, with 7 bases that match TRBD2. CDR1 is MNHEY, CDR2 SMNVEV, per germline (reference sequence). The CDR3 is 14 residues long. Trimming at V came to 5 bases and at J to 3 bases, leaving 4 bases not matched to a gene. This chain's CDR3 is CASSTSDYYNEQFF. DNA for the CDR3: TGTGCCAGCAGTACTAGCGACTACTACAATGAGCAGTTCTTC.

For this clone: A junction boundary mismatches the germline segment, possibly from a read error. The J gene is TRBJ2-7, the V gene TRBV19; 7 bases align to TRBD1. CDR3 length: 9 amino acids. The germline V gene has CDR1 LNHDA and CDR2 SQIVND (reference sequence). The CDR3 here is CASGDSPIF. CDR3 coding DNA: TGTGCCAGCGGGGACAGCCCCATCTTC.

The chain recombines TRBV7-6 with TRBJ1-3, with unresolved D. CDR3 length equals 16 residues. V gave up 1 base and J gave up 0 bases, with 10 bases separating them. Germline V gene data show CDR1 as SGHVS and CDR2 as FNYEAQ. The CDR3 coding sequence is TGTGCCAGCAGCTTAGATCTGGAGACCTCTGGAAACACCATATATTTT. Residues: CASSLDLETSGNTIYF.

This CDR3 reads CASSVPTSGSADTQYF. The CDR3 DNA reads TGTGCCAGCAGTGTCCCCACTAGCGGAAGTGCGGATACGCAGTATTTT. The V and J genes are TRBV2 and TRBJ2-3, with 8 bases identical to TRBD2. Germline V gene sequence: CDR1 SNHLY, CDR2 FYNNEI. The CDR3 consists of 16 residues. V lost 4 bases, J lost 6 bases, and 12 bases stayed unmatched.

This clone has only one observation. V is TRBV19 and J is TRBJ1-1, with a tentative D call TRBD1 (5 bases). V was trimmed by 7 bases and J by 4 bases, leaving 16 bases between them. The CDR3 totals 14 residues. Germline values: CDR1 LNHDA, CDR2 SQIVND (reference sequence). The CDR3, as DNA: TGTGCCAGTATAGGGGCCTGGGTTGGCACTGAAGCTTTCTTT. It codes for CASIGAWVGTEAFF.

The chain carries TRBV9 and TRBJ2-3; 8 bases are a match to TRBD2. The ends lost 0 bases at V and 2 bases at J; junction bases unmatched: 5. CDR1 SGDLS and CDR2 YYNGEE come from the germline V gene. This CDR3 is built from 16 residues. The CDR3 nucleotides read TGTGCCAGCAGCGTAGGGGCGGGAGGTACCACAGATACGCAGTATTTT. This encodes CASSVGAGGTTDTQYF.

This clone has more than one count but fewer than ten. The gene calls are TRBV5-1 and TRBJ2-7, with 7 bases that match TRBD2. V was clipped by 0 bases and J by 2 bases; unmatched bases: 2. The CDR3 extends over 14 amino acids. Germline values: CDR1 SGHRS, CDR2 YFSETQ. CDR3 amino acids: CASSLAGTTYEQYF. The DNA of the CDR3 is TGCGCCAGCAGCTTGGCTGGGACTACCTACGAGCAGTACTTC.

This clone has a single count. This sequence joins TRBV13 and TRBJ2-1; 11 bases map to TRBD2. V lost 7 bases to trimming and J lost 8 bases; unmatched junction nucleotides: 10. Germline CDR1 and CDR2: PRHDT and FYEKMQ (reference sequence). This CDR3 comprises 15 residues. This chain's CDR3 is CASTVELAGDYEQFF. The CDR3 region has the DNA TGTGCCAGCACCGTTGAACTAGCGGGAGACTATGAGCAGTTCTTC.

The gene calls are TRBV5-1 and TRBJ2-3; 15 nucleotides agree with TRBD2. Germline CDR1 and CDR2: SGHRS and YFSETQ. J gave up 5 bases and V 0 bases, and 7 bases lay outside the gene matches. The CDR3 contains 18 residues. The CDR3 loop reads CASSLAWGLAGGQDTQYF. CDR3 coding DNA: TGCGCCAGCAGCTTGGCTTGGGGACTAGCGGGAGGTCAAGATACGCAGTATTTT. Supplemented by reference TRBV5-1 and TRBJ2-3, the full variable domain reads KAGVTQTPRYLIKTRGQQVTLSCSPISGHRSVSWYQQTPGQGLQFLFEYFSETQRNKGNFPGRFSGRQFSNSRSEMNVSTLELGDSALYLCASSLAWGLAGGQDTQYFGPGTRLTVL.

The chain is built from TRBV19 and TRBJ2-1; tentatively, D is TRBD2 (5 bases). The CDR3 loop spans 17 amino acids. Germline-derived CDR1 and CDR2 are LNHDA and SQIVND (reference sequence). V lost 2 bases and J lost 2, with 16 bases in between. The CDR3 DNA follows: TGTGCCAGTAGTATATCCCCTCAAGGGAGAGCCTACAATGAGCAGTTCTTC. Translated: CASSISPQGRAYNEQFF.

This chain joins TRBV28 and TRBJ2-7; TRBD1 is a possible D gene (5 bases). Germline V lookup: CDR1 MDHEN, CDR2 SYDVKM. The CDR3 is 15 amino acids. Trimming removed 6 bases at V and 9 bases at J, with 24 bases between. The CDR3 nucleotides read TGTGCCAGCAGCCTCCCCGCCCCGTCCCAGGGTGGGCAGTACTTC. Its translation: CASSLPAPSQGGQYF.

The genes are TRBV15 and TRBJ1-2, with a possible D match to TRBD1 (5 bases). Germline-derived CDR1 and CDR2 are LNHNV and YYDKDF (reference sequence). Trimming left V 0 bases short and J 2 bases short, with 13 bases between. The CDR3 is 16 residues long. The CDR3: CATSRDLGAANYGYTF. CDR3 coding DNA: TGTGCCACCAGCAGAGATCTAGGGGCGGCAAACTATGGCTACACCTTC.